These 5 T cell receptor beta chains were sequenced from one sample in a study of CD8+CD57+ T cells in acquired aplastic anemia. Using genomic DNA as the template, TCR beta VDJ and CDR3 profiling was carried out. TCRdb called the reads again in MiXCR, with one record for every CDR3 protein. The profile shows fewer than 200,000 distinct CDR3 sequences, about half of them singletons. Patients included in sequencing had previously demonstrated CD8+CD57+ cell expansion by flow cytometry. Sequencing was performed on sorted CD4+, CD8+, or CD8+CD57+ T cells (not recorded which) from PBMCs. Every receptor here comes from a human donor with aplastic anemia.

This rearrangement joins TRBV12-3 or TRBV12-4 to TRBJ1-2; TRBD1 matches 9 bases. Trimming at V came to 8 bases and at J to 2 bases, leaving 0 bases not matched to a gene. The CDR3 sequence is 12 residues long. CDR3 coding DNA: TGTGCCAGCGGACAGGGGAACTATGGCTACACCTTC. Its translation is CASGQGNYGYTF.

The chain couples TRBV11-1 to TRBJ1-1; D gene uncertain. The V gene lost 1 base and the J gene lost 1 base, with 16 bases spanning the gap. Germline CDR1 is SGHAT and CDR2 is FQDESV (reference sequence). CDR3 size: 17 residues. This CDR3 is CASSLGGQVGANTEAFF. In DNA form, the CDR3 reads TGTGCCAGCAGCTTAGGCGGGCAGGTTGGAGCGAACACTGAAGCTTTCTTT.

The chain uses TRBV9 and TRBJ1-1; 9 positions agree with TRBD1. The CDR3 totals 14 residues. With V trimmed by 3 bases and J by 4 bases, 4 bases remained unmatched. The germline gives CDR1 SGDLS, CDR2 YYNGEE. CDR3: CASSGDREITEAFF. As DNA, the CDR3 is TGTGCCAGCAGCGGGGACAGGGAGATCACTGAAGCTTTCTTT.

The V gene is TRBV24-1, the J gene TRBJ2-3; D call uncertain. The CDR3 has 12 residues. Germline V gives CDR1 KGHDR, CDR2 SFDVKD. Deletions cut 9 bases from V and 0 bases from J, with 6 bases between. The DNA of the CDR3 is TGTGCCACCGCAGGAAGCACAGATACGCAGTATTTT. Protein product: CATAGSTDTQYF.

The sample holds one count of this clonotype. The J gene is TRBJ2-3, the V gene TRBV2; 11 bases are a match to TRBD2. The V gene's germline CDR1 is SNHLY and CDR2 FYNNEI. The CDR3 contains 14 residues. The trim removed 4 bases at V and 4 bases at J, leaving 1 base unmatched. The CDR3 reads CASSASGGPDTQYF. The CDR3 bases are TGTGCCAGCAGTGCTAGCGGGGGGCCAGATACGCAGTATTTT.